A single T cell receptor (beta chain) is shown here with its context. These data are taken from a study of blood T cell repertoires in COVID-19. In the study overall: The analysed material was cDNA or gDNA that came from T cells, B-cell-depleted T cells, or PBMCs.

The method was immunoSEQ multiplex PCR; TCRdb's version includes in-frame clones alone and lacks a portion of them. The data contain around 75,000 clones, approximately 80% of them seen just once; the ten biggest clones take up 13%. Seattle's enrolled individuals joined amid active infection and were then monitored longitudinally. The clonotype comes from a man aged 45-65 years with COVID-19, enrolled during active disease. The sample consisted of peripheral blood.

The CDR3 DNA is TGTGCCAGCAGCGAAATCGGGACAGAGAGGGCCAACACTGAAGCTTTCTTT. It encodes CASSEIGTERANTEAFF. The genes are TRBV9 and TRBJ1-1; 7 bases match TRBD1. The CDR3 length is 17 residues. With V trimmed by 3 bases and J by 2 bases, 13 bases remained unmatched. Germline V CDR1 and CDR2: SGDLS, YYNGEE.